The 5 T cell receptor beta chains below all came from one sample that was sequenced in a study of cytomegalovirus exposure and HLA in healthy donors. Amplification used 60 Vbeta primers and 13 Jbeta primers. The data were produced by immunoSEQ multiplex PCR, yet TCRdb's version contains in-frame clones alone and is incomplete. This sample yields more than 85,000 clones, of which 65% to 80% are seen a single time; around 10% belongs to the top ten. Material: PBMCs. The receptors here all came from a man aged 25-45 years in good health and CMV-seropositive.

The J gene is TRBJ1-5, the V gene TRBV6-6; D call uncertain. The germline gives CDR1 MNHNY, CDR2 SVGAGI (reference sequence). CDR3 size: 13 residues. Deletions cut 6 bases from V and 5 bases from J, with 11 bases between. The CDR3 DNA is TGTGCCAGCAGAAGACAAGTTGATCAGCCCCAGCATTTT. This sequence encodes CASRRQVDQPQHF.

The genes are TRBV9 and TRBJ2-3; TRBD1 agrees at 10 bases. The CDR3 runs to 14 residues. The germline CDR1 and CDR2 sequences are SGDLS and YYNGEE. V shed 4 bases, J shed 6 bases, and the junction held 5 bases outside the gene matches. CDR3: CASSPGTGADTQYF. The CDR3 region has the DNA TGTGCCAGCAGCCCTGGGACAGGGGCCGATACGCAGTATTTT.

This chain links TRBV5-1 with TRBJ1-4; 11 positions agree with TRBD1. J lost 7 bases, V lost 8 bases, and 7 bases had no gene match. The CDR3 contains 14 residues. The germline gives CDR1 SGHRS, CDR2 YFSETQ. The CDR3 here is CASTPGTGGEKLFF. The CDR3 nucleotides are TGCGCCAGTACACCCGGGACAGGGGGTGAAAAACTGTTTTTT. Using reference TRBV5-1 and TRBJ1-4 for the parts outside the CDR3, the full variable domain is KAGVTQTPRYLIKTRGQQVTLSCSPISGHRSVSWYQQTPGQGLQFLFEYFSETQRNKGNFPGRFSGRQFSNSRSEMNVSTLELGDSALYLCASTPGTGGEKLFFGSGTQLSVL.

This clone has a handful of counts. The J gene is TRBJ2-5, the V gene TRBV4-2; TRBD1 is a possible D gene (6 bases). Trimming stripped 0 bases from V and 5 bases from J, with 19 bases between. Germline-derived CDR1 and CDR2 are LGHNA and YNFKEQ. This CDR3 is 17 amino acids long. The DNA for the CDR3 is TGTGCCAGCAGCCAAGAGTTCACAGGGTCGAGTGAGGAGACCCAGTACTTC. It encodes CASSQEFTGSSEETQYF.

This clone came up a few times. The chain combines TRBV11-2 with TRBJ1-4, with D possibly being TRBD1 (6 bases). The ends were cut back, 5 bases at V and 0 bases at J, with 13 bases in the middle. This CDR3 is built from 16 residues. CDR1 is SGHAT, CDR2 FQNNGV, per germline. The DNA of the CDR3 is TGTGCCAGCAGCCCCGGACAGCTAGCAACTAATGAAAAACTGTTTTTT. Its protein product is CASSPGQLATNEKLFF.